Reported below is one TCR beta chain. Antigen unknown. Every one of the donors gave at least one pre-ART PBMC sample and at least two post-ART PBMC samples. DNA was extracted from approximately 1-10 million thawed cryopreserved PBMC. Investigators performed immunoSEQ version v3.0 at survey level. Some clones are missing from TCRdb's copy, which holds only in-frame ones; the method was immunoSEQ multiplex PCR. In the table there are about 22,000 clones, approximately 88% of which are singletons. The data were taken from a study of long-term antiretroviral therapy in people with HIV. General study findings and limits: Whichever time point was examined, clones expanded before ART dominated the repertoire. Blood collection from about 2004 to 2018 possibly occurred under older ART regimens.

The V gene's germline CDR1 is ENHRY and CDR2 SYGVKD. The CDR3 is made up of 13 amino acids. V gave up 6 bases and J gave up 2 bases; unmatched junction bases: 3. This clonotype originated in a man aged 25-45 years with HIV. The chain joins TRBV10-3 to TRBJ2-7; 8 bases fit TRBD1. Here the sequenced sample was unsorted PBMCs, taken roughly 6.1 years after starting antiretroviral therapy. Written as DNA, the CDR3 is TGTGCCATCAGACAGGGGGACCCCTACGAGCAGTACTTC. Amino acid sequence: CAIRQGDPYEQYF.